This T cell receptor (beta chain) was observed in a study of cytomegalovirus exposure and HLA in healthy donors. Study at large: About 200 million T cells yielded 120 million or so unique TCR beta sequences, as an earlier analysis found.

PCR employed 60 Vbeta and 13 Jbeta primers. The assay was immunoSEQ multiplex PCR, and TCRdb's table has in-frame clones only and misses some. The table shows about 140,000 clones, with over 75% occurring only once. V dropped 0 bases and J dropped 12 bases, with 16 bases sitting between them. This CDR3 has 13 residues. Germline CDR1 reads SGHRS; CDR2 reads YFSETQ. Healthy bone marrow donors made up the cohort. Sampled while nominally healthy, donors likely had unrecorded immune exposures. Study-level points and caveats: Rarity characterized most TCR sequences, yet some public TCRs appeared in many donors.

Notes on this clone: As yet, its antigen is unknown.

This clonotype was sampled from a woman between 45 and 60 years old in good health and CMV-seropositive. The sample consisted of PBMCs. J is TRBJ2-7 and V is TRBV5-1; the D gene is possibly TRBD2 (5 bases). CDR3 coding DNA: TGCGCCAGCAGCTTGGATCGGGGAGACCACCGGTACTTC. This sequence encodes CASSLDRGDHRYF.